This entry is about one T cell receptor (beta chain). This sample was included in a study of radiotherapy plus CTLA-4 blockade in lung cancer. Profiling relied on immunoSEQ multiplex PCR, and the TCRdb table lists in-frame clones only, not all of them. The sample records around 120,000 clones, 78% being singletons. This clonotype was obtained from a human donor with non-small cell lung cancer who had a partial response to radiotherapy plus ipilimumab. Sequences were derived from peripheral blood, sampled from a patient treated with radiotherapy plus ipilimumab.

CDR3 sequence: CASSSRDTRDNYNEQFF. CDR3 bases: TGTGCCAGCAGCTCCCGGGACACCCGAGATAATTACAATGAGCAGTTCTTC. The chain employs TRBV5-8 and TRBJ2-1; TRBD1 is a possible D gene (6 bases). V lost 3 bases and J lost 4, with 20 bases in between. CDR1 is SGHTS, CDR2 YDEGEE, per germline. This CDR3 spans 17 amino acids.